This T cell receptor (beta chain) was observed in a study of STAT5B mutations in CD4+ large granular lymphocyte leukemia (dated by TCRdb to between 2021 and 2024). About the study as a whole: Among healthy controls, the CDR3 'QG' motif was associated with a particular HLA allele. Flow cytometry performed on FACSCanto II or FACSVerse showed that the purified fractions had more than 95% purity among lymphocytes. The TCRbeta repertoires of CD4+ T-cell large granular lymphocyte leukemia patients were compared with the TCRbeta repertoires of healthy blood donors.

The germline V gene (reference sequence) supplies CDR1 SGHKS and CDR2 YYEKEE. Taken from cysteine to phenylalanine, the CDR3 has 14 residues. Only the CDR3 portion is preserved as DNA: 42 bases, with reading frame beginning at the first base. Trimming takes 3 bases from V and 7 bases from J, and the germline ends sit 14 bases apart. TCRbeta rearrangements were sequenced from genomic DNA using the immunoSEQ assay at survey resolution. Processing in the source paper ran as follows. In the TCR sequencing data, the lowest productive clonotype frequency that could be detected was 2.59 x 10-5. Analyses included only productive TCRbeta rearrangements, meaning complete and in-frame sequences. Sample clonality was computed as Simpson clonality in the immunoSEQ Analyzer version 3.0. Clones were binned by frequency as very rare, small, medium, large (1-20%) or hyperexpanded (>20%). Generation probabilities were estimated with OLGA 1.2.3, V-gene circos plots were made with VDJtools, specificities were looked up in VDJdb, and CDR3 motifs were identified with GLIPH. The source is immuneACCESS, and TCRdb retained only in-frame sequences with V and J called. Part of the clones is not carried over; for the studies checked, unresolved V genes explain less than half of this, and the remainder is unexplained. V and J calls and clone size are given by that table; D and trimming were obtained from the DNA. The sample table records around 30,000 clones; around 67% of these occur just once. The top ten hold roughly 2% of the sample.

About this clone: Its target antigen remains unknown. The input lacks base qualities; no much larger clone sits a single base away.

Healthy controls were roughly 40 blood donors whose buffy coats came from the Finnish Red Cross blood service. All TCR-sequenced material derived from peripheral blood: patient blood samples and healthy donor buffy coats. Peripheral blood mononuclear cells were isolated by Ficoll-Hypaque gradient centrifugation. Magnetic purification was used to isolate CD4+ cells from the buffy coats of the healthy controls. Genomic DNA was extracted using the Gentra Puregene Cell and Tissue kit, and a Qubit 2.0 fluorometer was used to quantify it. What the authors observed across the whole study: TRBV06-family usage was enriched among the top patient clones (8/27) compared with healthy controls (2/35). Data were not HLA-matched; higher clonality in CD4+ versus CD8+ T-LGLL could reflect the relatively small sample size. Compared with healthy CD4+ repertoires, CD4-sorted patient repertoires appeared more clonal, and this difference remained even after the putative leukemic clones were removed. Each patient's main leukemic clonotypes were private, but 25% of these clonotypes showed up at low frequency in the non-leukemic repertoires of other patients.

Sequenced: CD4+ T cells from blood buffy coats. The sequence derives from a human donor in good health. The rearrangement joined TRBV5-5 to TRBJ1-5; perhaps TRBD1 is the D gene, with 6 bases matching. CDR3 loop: CASSYEQGWQPQHF. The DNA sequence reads TGTGCCAGCAGCTACGAACAGGGTTGGCAGCCCCAGCATTTT.